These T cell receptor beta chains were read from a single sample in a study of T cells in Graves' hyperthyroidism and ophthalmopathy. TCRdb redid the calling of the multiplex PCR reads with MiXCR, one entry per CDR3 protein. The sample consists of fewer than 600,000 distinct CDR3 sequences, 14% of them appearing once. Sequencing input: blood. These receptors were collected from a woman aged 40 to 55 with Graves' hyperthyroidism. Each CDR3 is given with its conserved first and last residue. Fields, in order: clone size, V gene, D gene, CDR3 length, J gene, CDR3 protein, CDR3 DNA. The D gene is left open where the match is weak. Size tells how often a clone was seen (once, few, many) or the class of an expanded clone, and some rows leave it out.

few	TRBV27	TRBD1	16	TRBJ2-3	CASSLSPGQVTDTQYF	TGTGCCAGCAGTCTCTCACCGGGACAGGTCACAGATACGCAGTATTTT
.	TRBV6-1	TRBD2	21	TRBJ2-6	CASSEYRTSGFVGSGANVLTF	TGTGCCAGCAGTGAATACCGGACTAGCGGCTTTGTAGGTTCTGGGGCCAACGTCCTGACTTTC
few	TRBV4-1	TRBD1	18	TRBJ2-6	CASSQGPRGSSGANVLTF	TGCGCCAGCAGCCAAGGGCCCAGGGGGAGCTCTGGGGCCAACGTCCTGACTTTC
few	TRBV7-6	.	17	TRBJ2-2	CASSGPGGNANTGELFF	TGTGCCAGCAGCGGTCCCGGGGGCAACGCGAACACCGGGGAGCTGTTTTTT
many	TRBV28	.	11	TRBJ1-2	CASSSPDGYTF	TGTGCCAGCAGTTCCCCGGATGGCTACACCTTC
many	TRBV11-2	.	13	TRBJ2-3	CASSLGRPDPQYF	TGTGCCAGCAGCTTAGGCAGGCCGGATCCGCAGTATTTT
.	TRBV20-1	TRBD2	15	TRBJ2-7	CSAVTGTSRRAEQYF	TGCAGTGCTGTTACCGGGACTAGCCGCAGGGCCGAGCAGTACTTC
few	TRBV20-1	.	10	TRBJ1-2	CSAQTGGYTF	TGCAGTGCACAGACGGGTGGCTACACCTTC
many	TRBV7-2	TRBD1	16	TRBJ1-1	CASSTATGAPNTEAFF	TGTGCCAGCAGCACCGCGACAGGGGCCCCGAACACTGAAGCTTTCTTT
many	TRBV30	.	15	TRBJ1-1	CAWSDREGRHTEAFF	TGTGCCTGGAGTGACAGGGAAGGGCGGCACACTGAAGCTTTCTTT